A single sample is the source of the 2 T cell receptor beta chains below, sequenced in a study of molecular identifiers for immune sequencing clone quantification. MiXCR was run by TCRdb on the PCR reads, yielding one entry per CDR3 protein. The data show 90,000 to 120,000 distinct CDR3 sequences, roughly a third seen once. Sequencing was performed on naive CD8+ T cells from blood, with Jurkat cell RNA spiked in. Subset noted: FACS-sorted CD8+CD4-CCR7+CD45RA+ naive T cells. The receptor source for this set is a human donor in good health. Some libraries in this study had Jurkat cell RNA spiked in.

As to this clonotype: A read error may explain this, as a much larger clone is one base away. For the CDR3, the DNA is TGCAGCGGGGCCGGGCCCAACTACGAGCAGTACTTC. This codes for CSGAGPNYEQYF. The J gene is TRBJ2-7, the V gene TRBV29-1; D is uncertain. This CDR3 has 12 residues. Germline V CDR1 and CDR2: SQVTM, ANQGSEA. V dropped 7 bases and J dropped 3 bases, with 13 bases sitting between them.

This clonotype was recorded a few times. This chain links TRBV13 with TRBJ2-7; D is unresolved. This CDR3 contains 12 residues. CDR1 and CDR2 (germline): PRHDT, FYEKMQ (reference sequence). Trimming took 5 bases from V and 6 from J, leaving 11 bases between them. CDR3 sequence: CASSHGSGEQYF. The CDR3 DNA sequence: TGTGCCAGCAGCCACGGGTCCGGCGAGCAGTACTTC.